The source of this T cell receptor beta chain is a study of early T cells in non-severe SARS-CoV-2 infection (dated by TCRdb to about 2021). Context from the whole study: TCR sequencing used bulk RNA from unsorted whole blood, so alpha and beta chains could not be paired. Broad study findings and their caveats: VDJdb matching was skewed toward anti-spike CD8 responses and likely underestimated virus-specific expansions, missing private and CD4 specificities.

This was a case-control study nested in a cohort of healthcare workers in London, UK, who had nasopharyngeal swab PCR tests and blood samples taken every week. Between 23 and 31 March 2020, the week of the UK lockdown, healthcare workers were enrolled and then followed up weekly for as long as 16 weeks. This clonotype was detected ten times or more. The specificity of this receptor is unknown. The input lacks base qualities; no much larger clone sits a single base away. The library was prepared using 5' RACE. Reads for this sample came from a NextSeq 500. The TCR library protocol attached unique molecular identifiers to individual cDNA molecules to correct for sequencing error and PCR bias. TCR alpha and beta chains were both sequenced, and the abundances of alpha and beta sequences in each sample were closely correlated with each other. The source study handled its data this way. Decombinator V4 was used to perform V gene, J gene and CDR3 annotation of TCR sequences. TCRs were defined as expanded if a significant change between any two time points was detected under a Poisson model with p below 0.0001. TCR abundances were normalised to the total number of TCRs sequenced in each sample and reported as counts per million. MAIT TCRs were defined by TRAV1-2 paired with TRAJ12, TRAJ20 or TRAJ33, and iNKT TCRs by TRAV10 paired with TRAJ18. VDJdb, accessed 1 November 2021, was searched for CMV, EBV and SARS-CoV-2 annotated TCRs, excluding TCRs annotated for multiple antigens. The raw public reads went through TCRdb reprocessing: fastp at Q25, MiXCR clone calling, in-frame beta chains kept. CDR3 protein duplicates are merged, each entry listing the most common genes and DNA. TCRdb, rather than the study authors, made the V and J calls. The sample profile shows approximately 73,000 distinct CDR3 sequences; about 11% of them were found once. The ten biggest clones cover 4.7% of the sample.

The junction shows trimming of 0 bases on V and 2 bases on J, plus 15 bases between the germline ends. The CDR3, cysteine through phenylalanine, is 17 amino acids long. Just CDR3 DNA is preserved here, 51 bases in frame from base 1. The germline V gene provides CDR1 LGHNA and CDR2 YSLEER. The clonotype comes from an adult who was a healthcare worker with PCR-confirmed SARS-CoV-2 infection or an uninfected control (not recorded which). The specimen sequenced was whole blood. Here the chain combines TRBV4-3 and TRBJ2-3; no D gene call is confident. In nucleotide form, the sequence is TGCGCCAGCAGCCAAGATCAAGGGAATTACGCCACAGATACGCAGTATTTT. It encodes CASSQDQGNYATDTQYF.